This entry lists 19 T cell receptor beta chains sequenced from one sample in a study of Tregs in tolerant kidney transplant recipients. Data came from immunoSEQ multiplex PCR; TCRdb stores just in-frame clones and leaves some out. The data show about 240,000 clones, with roughly 80% seen just once and about 0.64% held by the top ten. The source material was CD4+ T cells from blood. These receptors were collected from a human donor in good health.

This chain joins TRBV4-1 and TRBJ2-1; 13 positions match TRBD2. After removal of 3 bases from V and 9 bases from J, the junction contained 8 bases not matched to a gene. The CDR3 length is 16 residues. Germline loops: CDR1 MGHRA, CDR2 YSYEKL. CDR3 sequence: CASSQPTSGRAGEQFF. The CDR3 nucleotides read TGCGCCAGCAGCCAGCCTACTAGCGGGAGGGCCGGTGAGCAGTTCTTC.

This chain connects TRBV11-2 to TRBJ2-1; 10 bases line up with TRBD2. The CDR3 length is 16 residues. Germline assignment: CDR1 SGHAT and CDR2 FQNNGV. V lost 1 base to trimming and J lost 8 bases; unmatched junction nucleotides: 8. DNA for the CDR3: TGTGCCAGCAGCTTAGGGCTAGCGGGGGTGGGTGATGAGCAGTTCTTC. Its translation is CASSLGLAGVGDEQFF.

The chain joins TRBV28 to TRBJ1-1; D is possibly TRBD1 (6 bases). Trimming stripped 11 bases from V and 5 bases from J, with 15 bases between. There are 12 residues in the CDR3. Germline CDR1 MDHEN, CDR2 SYDVKM. The CDR3 nucleotides read TGTGCCGCCTCAAAGGGGGTGACTGAAGCTTTCTTT. It is translated as CAASKGVTEAFF.

The chain is built from TRBV13 and TRBJ1-2; D is undetermined. The CDR3 loop spans 13 amino acids. The germline CDR1 and CDR2 sequences are PRHDT and FYEKMQ (reference sequence). V lost 3 bases to trimming and J lost 3 bases, with 8 bases between them. CDR3 residues: CASSFGVDYGYTF. CDR3 DNA: TGTGCCAGCAGCTTCGGGGTGGACTATGGCTACACCTTC.

This sequence joins TRBV5-1 and TRBJ1-2; possible D gene TRBD1, 6 bases. This CDR3 contains 13 residues. Germline CDR1 SGHRS, CDR2 YFSETQ. V was clipped by 1 base and J by 7 bases, with 11 bases between them. CDR3: CASSLPGVPGYTF. The CDR3 bases are TGCGCCAGCAGCTTGCCAGGGGTGCCTGGCTACACCTTC.

Regarding this clone: Other DNA sequences of this sample code for an identical CDR3. The chain joins TRBV7-3 to TRBJ1-6, with D maybe TRBD1 (6 bases). This CDR3 comprises 19 residues. Trimming shortened V by 1 base and J by 8 bases, and 24 bases separated the two germline ends. The germline V gene has CDR1 SGHTA and CDR2 FQGTGA. This chain's CDR3 is CASSLSGGQGSLAYSPLHF. Written as DNA, the CDR3 is TGTGCCAGCAGCTTAAGTGGGGGTCAGGGGTCCCTCGCGTATTCACCCCTCCACTTT.

This chain connects TRBV18 to TRBJ2-7; 8 nucleotides match TRBD2. Looked up from germline, CDR1 is KGHSH and CDR2 is LQKENI. J was trimmed by 9 bases and V by 3 bases; bases with no gene match: 10. The CDR3 is 14 residues long. The CDR3, as DNA: TGTGCCAGCTCACCCCCGGGACTAGTTTTCGGGCAGTACTTC. Amino acids: CASSPPGLVFGQYF.

This rearrangement joins TRBV5-5 to TRBJ2-5, with D perhaps matching TRBD1 or TRBD2 (5 bases each). The CDR3 extends over 18 amino acids. V dropped 4 bases and J dropped 6 bases, with 28 bases sitting between them. From germline, CDR1 is SGHKS and CDR2 YYEKEE (reference sequence). In nucleotides, the CDR3 is TGTGCCAGCAGCCCACGGGGCTCTAAGCGGCAGGCCTGGCAGACCCAGTACTTC. It is translated as CASSPRGSKRQAWQTQYF.

The V gene is TRBV5-4, the J gene TRBJ2-3; 7 bases match TRBD1. CDR3 length: 16 amino acids. The V segment lost 0 bases and the J segment 0 bases; nucleotides outside the gene matches: 4. Per germline, CDR1 SGHNT and CDR2 YYREEE (reference sequence). CDR3 protein: CASSLGTGASTDTQYF. CDR3 coding DNA: TGTGCCAGCAGCTTGGGGACAGGAGCCAGCACAGATACGCAGTATTTT.

In the case of this clone: Other DNA sequences from this sample encode an identical CDR3 as well. The rearrangement joins TRBV5-1 to TRBJ2-1, with TRBD2 matching over 11 bases. This CDR3 comprises 15 residues. CDR1 is SGHRS and CDR2 is YFSETQ in the germline V gene. V lost 4 bases and J lost 4; bases outside the gene matches: 4. The CDR3 loop is CASSLAGGVYNEQFF. CDR3 bases: TGCGCCAGCAGCCTAGCGGGGGGTGTTTACAATGAGCAGTTCTTC.

In this sample, this clone turned up a few times. This chain uses TRBV4-1 with TRBJ1-2; TRBD1 is a possible D gene (6 bases). Germline lookup yields CDR1 MGHRA and CDR2 YSYEKL. Deletions cut 3 bases from V and 5 bases from J, with 16 bases between. This CDR3 region has 15 residues. CDR3 in DNA: TGCGCCAGCAGCCACCCCCCGGGGGGCCCTTATGGCTACACCTTC. It specifies CASSHPPGGPYGYTF.

V and J are TRBV6-1 and TRBJ2-7; D is possibly TRBD1 (5 bases). The germline CDR1 and CDR2 sequences are MNHNS and SASEGT. The CDR3 consists of 11 residues. Trimming left V 7 bases short and J 5 bases short, with 9 bases between. The CDR3 loop reads CASTQGNEQYF. CDR3 in DNA: TGTGCCAGCACCCAGGGTAACGAGCAGTACTTC.

This clone was detected only a few times. The chain combines TRBV7-9 with TRBJ2-1; TRBD2 matches at 12 bases. Germline CDR1 SEHNR, CDR2 FQNEAQ (reference sequence). Unmatched junction bases numbered 11, after V lost 5 bases and J lost 3 bases. CDR3 length: 18 residues. CDR3: CASSPPASGGGNYNEQFF. CDR3 nucleotides: TGTGCCAGCAGCCCTCCCGCTAGCGGGGGGGGAAACTACAATGAGCAGTTCTTC.

V usage is TRBV19 and J usage is TRBJ2-1; 10 nucleotides match TRBD1. CDR1 and CDR2 from the germline V gene are LNHDA and SQIVND (reference sequence). The CDR3 totals 17 residues. J was trimmed by 0 bases and V by 6 bases; bases with no gene match: 8. The CDR3 is CASRGTGERGSYNEQFF. CDR3 DNA sequence: TGTGCCAGTAGAGGGACAGGGGAAAGGGGCTCCTACAATGAGCAGTTCTTC.

The chain joins TRBV2 to TRBJ2-6, with D uncertain. Germline V CDR1 and CDR2: SNHLY, FYNNEI. Trimming took 7 bases from V and 0 from J, leaving 10 bases between them. The CDR3 has 15 residues. CDR3 nucleotides: TGTGCCAGCACACGGTCCTACTCTGGGGCCAACGTCCTGACTTTC. Protein product: CASTRSYSGANVLTF.

This sequence joins TRBV5-1 and TRBJ1-1; 8 bases line up with TRBD1. The germline CDR1 and CDR2 sequences are SGHRS and YFSETQ. The length of the CDR3 is 15 residues. With V trimmed by 4 bases and J by 3 bases, 8 bases remained unmatched. For the CDR3, the DNA is TGCGCCAGCAGCCGGGACGGACAGGGAGACACTGAAGCTTTCTTT. It specifies CASSRDGQGDTEAFF. Complete variable domain (other parts from reference TRBV5-1 and TRBJ1-1): KAGVTQTPRYLIKTRGQQVTLSCSPISGHRSVSWYQQTPGQGLQFLFEYFSETQRNKGNFPGRFSGRQFSNSRSEMNVSTLELGDSALYLCASSRDGQGDTEAFFGQGTRLTVV.

This chain joins TRBV9 and TRBJ2-7; either TRBD1 or TRBD2 may supply D (5 bases each). V shed 3 bases and J shed 2 bases, with 15 bases lying between them. The CDR3 spans 15 residues. In germline, CDR1 is SGDLS, CDR2 YYNGEE. Here the CDR3 DNA reads TGTGCCAGCAGCGCAGACCTCGAGGGACCCTACGAGCAGTACTTC. Its protein is CASSADLEGPYEQYF.

This clone was detected a few times. The rearrangement uses TRBV4-2 and TRBJ2-5; D possibly corresponds to TRBD1 (6 bases). Germline V gene lookup returns CDR1 LGHNA and CDR2 YNFKEQ. This CDR3 region has 15 residues. With 6 bases removed from V and 5 bases from J, the gap between germline ends came to 19 bases. CDR3 loop: CASSSEGGGVETQYF. Written as DNA, the CDR3 is TGTGCCAGCAGTTCCGAGGGTGGGGGCGTGGAGACCCAGTACTTC.

The chain combines TRBV9 with TRBJ2-1; 7 nucleotides match TRBD2. Germline CDR1 and CDR2: SGDLS and YYNGEE. The ends lost 0 bases at V and 5 bases at J; junction bases unmatched: 5. This CDR3 is built from 15 residues. The CDR3 region is CASSVGLAVNNEQFF. The CDR3 region has the DNA TGTGCCAGCAGCGTAGGGCTAGCGGTCAACAATGAGCAGTTCTTC. Supplemented by reference TRBV9 and TRBJ2-1, the full variable domain reads DSGVTQTPKHLITATGQRVTLRCSPRSGDLSVYWYQQSLDQGLQFLIQYYNGEERAKGNILERFSAQQFPDLHSELNLSSLELGDSALYFCASSVGLAVNNEQFFGPGTRLTVL.